This T cell receptor beta chain was sequenced for a study of a mutant IDH1 vaccine in newly diagnosed glioma. Between the trimmed V and J ends, which lost 2 bases and 0 bases, there was a span of 9 bases. The germline gives CDR1 SGHVS, CDR2 FNYEAQ. CDR3 size: 15 residues. Described time point: week 47, end of study. Topical imiquimod was applied with each vaccine dose, which held 300 ug of mutant IDH1 20-mer peptide. Patients had eight vaccinations, in weeks 1, 3, 5, 7, 11, 15, 19 and 23. On this clone itself: As yet, its antigen is unknown.

Sequencing was performed with immunoSEQ multiplex PCR; in TCRdb, only in-frame clones are kept and a portion is missing. The sample includes around 84,000 clones, around four fifths of them seen just once. This receptor was identified in a man aged 35 to 55 with glioma. The V and J genes are TRBV7-6 and TRBJ2-3; D possibly corresponds to TRBD1 (5 bases). The source was PBMCs, collected from a glioma patient whose treatment included an IDH1 peptide vaccine. DNA of the CDR3: TGTGCCAGCAGCTTACGGACACGGAGCACAGATACGCAGTATTTT. Translated, it gives CASSLRTRSTDTQYF.